Sequencing of this T cell receptor beta chain was carried out in a study of CD4 T cells in relation to SARS-CoV-2 and coronaviruses. Across the whole study: After nine to eleven days of antigen culture, PBMC TCR beta CDR3s were sequenced. Convalescent patients had median age 38.5 years, range roughly 20 to 72.

CDR1 is MNHEY, CDR2 SMNVEV, per germline (reference sequence). Trimming removed 3 bases from V and 8 bases from J, with 14 bases in between. The CDR3 is 15 residues long. Clones were sequenced by immunoSEQ multiplex PCR, and TCRdb holds only the in-frame ones, with some missing. The table shows some 44,000 clones, with approximately 80% occurring only once. Concerning this clone itself: Antigen: not known.

General study results and limits: Compared with monoreactive clones, crossreactive clones showed significantly weaker SARS-CoV-2 expansion.

The sequenced sample was naive CD4+ T cells from PBMCs, cultured in vitro. Described subset: naive CD4+ T cells isolated by negative enrichment. The TCR sequence derives from an adult with COVID-19. The chain carries TRBV27 and TRBJ1-6; maybe TRBD1 (5 bases). CDR3 DNA: TGTGCCAGCAGTTTCCGGGACCGTGGATATTCACCCCTCCACTTT. Its protein product is CASSFRDRGYSPLHF.